This record covers a single T cell receptor (beta chain). TCRdb's copy holds only in-frame clones and misses some; the assay was immunoSEQ multiplex PCR. The profile covers 150,000 or so clones, with about 93% appearing a single time and just over 5% taken by the ten largest. This entry belongs to a study of T cell responses to AZD1222 COVID-19 vaccine. About the study: Second doses that came at about 4 or about 12 weeks were put together.

Losses at the gene ends were 3 bases for V and 5 bases for J; bases not matched to a gene: 6. This CDR3 is built from 15 residues. Germline CDR1 KGHSH, CDR2 LQKENI. The sequence was obtained from an adult in good health. The source was peripheral blood, collected on day 0 of AZD1222 vaccination. The chain links TRBV18 to TRBJ2-1; 8 bases map to TRBD1. CDR3: CASSPDRVPNNEQFF. The DNA of the CDR3 is TGTGCCAGCTCACCGGACAGGGTTCCGAACAATGAGCAGTTCTTC.